This T cell receptor (beta chain) stems from a study of cytomegalovirus exposure and HLA in healthy donors (TCRdb year 2017). Regarding the complete study: In an earlier analysis of 587 of the donors, around 300 Gb of sequence data and 90 million to 120 million unique TCR beta sequences from 150 million to 200 million T cells were reported. An early release that covered about 600 HLA-typed donors contained approximately 290 gigabases of sequencing data and some 87 million unique TCR sequences. Of the roughly 430 genotyped donors, around 81% fell in the genetic ancestry cluster associated with self-reported Caucasian donors. The study was designed to test whether signatures of past pathogen exposure could be identified by cataloging public T cell receptors. The study used immunosequencing to profile the T cell repertoires of around 600 subjects and linked those repertoires to cytomegalovirus serostatus. Along with the approximately 600-subject first cohort, a separate validation cohort of 120 different subjects was used. The study combined high-throughput TCR immunosequencing, statistical association of individual TCRs with disease status, and machine learning to predict cytomegalovirus infection status. To study patterns of TCR occurrence, a later analysis re-analyzed previously published TCR beta repertoires from 666 donors and added high-resolution HLA genotyping. Rather than drawing on any new phenotypic data, the later analysis identified candidate immune exposures from TCR beta sequences and the way those sequences occurred across donors. In an earlier analysis of roughly 580 of the donors, high-throughput TCR beta sequencing was used to judge whether each TCR beta V gene segment behaved as functional or pseudogenic. Donor age, sex, ethnicity and CMV serostatus were collected together with the repertoire data. A later genetic analysis took genome-wide SNP genotypes for about 65% of the roughly 670 donors and used that subset as a discovery cohort. All discovery cohort repertoires had been generated on a single sequencing platform. HLA typing included class I and class II loci at four-digit resolution. The number of typed donors differed by locus: roughly 629-640 for A, B, C, DRB1 and DQB1; 500 to 550 for DQA1; some 610 for DPA1; and about 450 for DPB1. Roughly 5 DR-DQ haplotypes were handled as single units for association and clustering, since linkage in the cohort was strong. Among some 410 genotyped donors of the cohort, an average of around 250,000 unique TCR beta nucleotide sequences was sequenced per donor, of which roughly 17% were non-productive.

Via the germline V gene, CDR1 is SQVTM and CDR2 ANQGSEA. Reading from cysteine to phenylalanine, the CDR3 counts 11 amino acids. The CDR3 DNA has 33 bases and is translated from base 1. On the study overall, not on this receptor specifically: While some public TCRs were present in many individuals, most TCR sequences turned up only very rarely across donors. Assigning TCR associations to individual alleles was difficult when HLA alleles, especially DR and DQ, strongly co-occurred. In a later analysis, HLA-associated TCR beta chains were found to be more clonally expanded and to have lower generation probabilities than equally common non-associated chains. The only immune exposure information available for the cohort was CMV serostatus. Fewer than 20 rarely observed V segments, including chromosome 9 orphons, were excluded from the earlier analysis of some 590 of the donors because counts were too low. In a later genetic analysis, fewer N-insertions in productive TCRs were reported among donors in an Asian-associated ancestry cluster than the roughly 700-donor mean. Because the 87-base-pair reads could not distinguish some IMGT-functional V segments, including TRBV6-2 and TRBV6-3, those segments were excluded. A cluster of highly shared sequence variants was judged likely to be a technical artifact of the sequencing pipeline. This cohort had only TCR beta chains sequenced, and the lack of alpha or paired-chain data limited which features could be detected. HLA typing was unavailable for some donors at each locus, so association tests used only the typed subset. Most CMV-associated TCR beta chains appeared to be HLA-restricted in a later analysis, and the HLA associations seemed to be driven largely by CMV exposure. Roughly uniform sequencing depth across donors was assumed in presence/absence analyses, although this assumption may not hold. An earlier analysis of approximately 590 of the donors showed that most TCR beta V segments appeared in productive rearrangements either about 87% or about 30% of the time, which broadly matched IMGT annotations. A later analysis reported that several top co-occurrence clusters appeared linked to parvovirus B19, influenza, CMV and Epstein-Barr virus. In a later analysis, the rate of TCR association differed among HLA loci, with DRB1 alleles having the most associated TCRs and HLA-C alleles having the fewest. The classifier was reported to diagnose cytomegalovirus status with high specificity and sensitivity in both the original cohort and the validation cohort. The study listed 170 or so TCR beta chains as associated with cytomegalovirus. An association between a missense DCLRE1C variant and V-gene and J-gene trimming of TCR beta chains was found in a later genetic analysis and replicated in an independent cohort. In a later analysis, 15,000 to 20,000 TCR beta sequences were associated with specific HLA alleles at a false discovery rate of 0.05. A further reported finding was that TCR beta sequences accurately predicted the HLA-A and HLA-B alleles for most subjects in the first cohort. Correlated functional status among segregating V segments might reflect linkage disequilibrium, but an unknown experimental factor could not be ruled out. A few of the identified cytomegalovirus-associated TCR beta chains were confirmed in vitro to be specific for cytomegalovirus antigens. It was suggested by the authors that the approach could potentially be generalized to other disease states and immunological phenotypes.

In total, roughly 710 healthy bone marrow donors made up the cohort. At the time of sampling, every cohort member was nominally healthy, though immune exposures that went unrecorded were likely present. The donor was CMV seronegative and belonged to the group of under 400 seronegative cohort members. Every donor gave a peripheral blood sample, and the peripheral blood mononuclear cells from that sample were used for TCR beta sequencing. Genomic DNA was extracted from the blood cell samples with the Qiagen DNeasy Blood Extraction Kit. The library was generated by the immunoSEQ multiplex PCR assay. For the multiplex PCR, a mixture combining 60 forward primers for TCR Vbeta segments and 13 reverse primers for TCR Jbeta segments was used. The CDR3 region of rearranged TCR beta genes was amplified from genomic DNA by a multiplex PCR assay. The amplified TCR beta libraries were sequenced on the Illumina HiSeq System as 87-base-pair reads. The paper's processing steps were these. In a later analysis, roughly 80 million unique TCR beta chains were counted across the approximately 670 repertoires, and around 10 million of these chains were shared by at least two donors. A nearest-neighbor algorithm error-corrected the raw reads and collapsed the reads into unique sequences, merging closely related sequences to remove PCR and sequencing errors. CDR3 sequences were aligned to IMGT reference sequences to assign V, D and J gene segments. For a sequence to be retained, at least a six-nucleotide match to both a V gene segment and a J gene segment was required. Rearrangements were called productive when the CDR3 lacked stop codons and stayed in frame with V and J; all others were non-productive. CDR3 was defined according to IMGT convention as the region running from the second conserved V-encoded cysteine to the conserved J-encoded phenylalanine. The earlier analysis of fewer than 700 of the donors excluded sequences that lacked an unambiguous match to a single V gene segment. An earlier analysis of 587 of the donors called V segments functional above 56.7% productive rearrangements and segregating when the between-donor standard deviation exceeded 5%. To diagnose cytomegalovirus status from the catalog of TCR beta chain sequences, a statistical classification framework was built. In a later analysis, TCR nucleotide sequences were compared against IMGT/GENE-DB human TR gene sequences so that V and J genes could be assigned. In a later analysis, CDR3 sequences and most-parsimonious VDJ recombination scenarios were assigned using the TCRdist pipeline. In a later analysis, each TCR beta chain was defined by its CDR3 amino acid sequence together with its V-gene family, and reads without a unique V-gene family were excluded. To address suspected cross-contamination and a sequencing artifact, a later analysis removed several hundred highly shared, low-generation-probability nucleotide sequences. For each public chain, a later analysis derived a clonal expansion index from normalized ranks of inferred template counts within each repertoire. A later analysis computed generation probabilities with a VDJ recombination model fitted to out-of-frame rearrangements, and checked the results against IGoR. In a later analysis, hypergeometric tests were used to score TCR-TCR, TCR-HLA and TCR-CMV co-occurrence, with a repertoire-size bias correction applied to TCR pairs. A later analysis estimated false discovery rates by permuting HLA or CMV assignments 20 times. In a later analysis, co-occurring TCRs were grouped with DBSCAN, and TCRdist sequence similarity was added when clustering was performed within HLA-allele-positive subsets. Repertoires with fewer than 30,000 or more than 120,000 public chains were left out of co-occurrence clustering, as were four to six repertoires with anomalous nucleotide sharing. Sourced from immuneACCESS, this table was stored by TCRdb with only in-frame sequences that have V and J called. A share of the clones is absent; for the studies checked, an unresolved V gene accounts for under half, and the remainder has no known explanation. From that table come the V and J calls and clone size; the DNA was used to work out D and trimming. The sample table contains 110,000 to 150,000 clones; only one count was recorded for 84% of them. The ten largest clones add up to roughly 2.5% of the sample.

Notes on this clone: This receptor's antigen is unknown. No qualities accompany the bases; no much larger clone lies one base away.

The chain links TRBV29-1 with TRBJ2-5; TRBD1 aligns with 10 central bases. The end of the DNA is better explained by TRBJ2-7, so the J call may be wrong. The specimen sequenced was PBMCs. The receptor was derived from a boy under 10 years old in good health and CMV-seronegative. The nucleotide sequence is TGCAGCGTCGGGACAGGGGCCGAGCAGTACTTC. This encodes CSVGTGAEQYF.